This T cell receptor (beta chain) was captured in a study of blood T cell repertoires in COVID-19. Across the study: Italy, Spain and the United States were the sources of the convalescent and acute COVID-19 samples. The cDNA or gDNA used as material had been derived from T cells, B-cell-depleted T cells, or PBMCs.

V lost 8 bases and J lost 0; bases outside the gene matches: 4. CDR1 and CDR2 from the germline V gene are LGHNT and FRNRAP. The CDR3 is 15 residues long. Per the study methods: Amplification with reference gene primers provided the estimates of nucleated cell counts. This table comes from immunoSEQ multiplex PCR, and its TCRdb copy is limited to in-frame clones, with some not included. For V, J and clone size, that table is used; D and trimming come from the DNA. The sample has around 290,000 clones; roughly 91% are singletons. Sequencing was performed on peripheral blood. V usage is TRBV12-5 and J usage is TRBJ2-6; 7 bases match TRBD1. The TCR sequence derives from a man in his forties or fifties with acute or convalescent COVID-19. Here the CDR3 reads CASTGDSSGANVLTF. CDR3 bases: TGTGCTAGTACAGGGGATTCCTCTGGGGCCAACGTCCTGACTTTC.